The T cell receptor beta chain under discussion was sequenced for a study of T cell clonality in common variable immunodeficiency. Study-level points and caveats: What drives increased CVID clonality needs T cell subpopulation sequencing. CVID subjects showed higher TCRbeta clonality than healthy controls.

V was shortened by 5 bases and J by 0 bases, with 10 bases between the two germline ends. CDR1 is DFQATT, CDR2 SNEGSKA, per germline (reference sequence). The CDR3 covers 14 residues. TCRdb's copy holds only in-frame clones and misses some; the assay was immunoSEQ multiplex PCR. The record shows 40,000 to 50,000 clones for this sample, with no singletons present. This clone appeared many times. Its specificity is unknown. The read ends 3 residues early relative to the CDR3; the germline J gene fills the gap. V gene TRBV20-1 combines with J gene TRBJ2-2, with a weak D call TRBD2 (7 bases). Sequenced input: peripheral blood mononuclear cells. The clonotype was recovered from a person between 18 and 75 years old in good health. CDR3 DNA, as far as it was read: TGCAGTGCTGCGGGGGCCCCGAACACCGGGGAG. This translates into CSAAGAPNTGE. The full CDR3 protein reads CSAAGAPNTGELFF.